One T cell receptor (beta chain) is described in this entry. This entry comes from a study of beta chain features in type 1 diabetes. Per the germline V gene, CDR1 is LNHNV and CDR2 is YYDKDF (reference sequence). V lost 1 base, J lost 5 bases, and 9 bases lay in between. This CDR3 contains 13 residues. The whole isolated RNA underwent reverse transcription, so sequencing captured expressed TCRB transcripts. The repertoire was sequenced with immunoSEQ multiplex PCR; TCRdb's copy has only in-frame clones and lacks some. The data show under 900,000 clones, 15% to 20% seen once. Sequencing input: naive CD4+ T cells from blood. This rearrangement joins TRBV15 to TRBJ2-7; D call uncertain. The sequence was obtained from a woman aged 18-29 years in good health. The CDR3 nucleotides read TGTGCCACCAGCAGAGTAACAGCTCACGAGCAGTACTTC. Translation gives CATSRVTAHEQYF.